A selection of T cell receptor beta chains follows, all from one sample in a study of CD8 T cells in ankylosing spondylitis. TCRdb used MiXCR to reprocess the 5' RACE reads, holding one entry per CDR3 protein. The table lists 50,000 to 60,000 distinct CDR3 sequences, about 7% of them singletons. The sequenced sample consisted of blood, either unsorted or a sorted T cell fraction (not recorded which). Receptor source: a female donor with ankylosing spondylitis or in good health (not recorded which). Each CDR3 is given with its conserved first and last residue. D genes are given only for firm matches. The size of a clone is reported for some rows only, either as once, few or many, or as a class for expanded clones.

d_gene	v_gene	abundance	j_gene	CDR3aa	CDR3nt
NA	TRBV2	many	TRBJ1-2	CASSIQGDYGYTF	TGTGCCAGCAGTATCCAGGGCGACTATGGCTACACCTTC
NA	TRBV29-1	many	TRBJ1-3	CSVTEDSSGNTIYF	TGCAGCGTCACAGAGGATTCCTCTGGAAACACCATATATTTT
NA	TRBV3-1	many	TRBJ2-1	CASSQQGLINEQFF	TGTGCCAGCAGCCAACAGGGGTTGATAAATGAGCAGTTCTTC
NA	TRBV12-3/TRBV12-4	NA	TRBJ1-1	CTSSSSQGNTEAFF	TGTACCAGCAGTTCTTCACAGGGAAACACTGAAGCTTTCTTT
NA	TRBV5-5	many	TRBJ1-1	CASSLLGLRDTEAFF	TGTGCCAGCAGCTTGTTAGGCCTGAGGGACACTGAAGCTTTCTTT
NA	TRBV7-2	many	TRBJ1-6	CASSLRSDRRNSPLHF	TGTGCCAGCAGCTTAAGGAGTGACAGGCGAAATTCACCCCTCCACTTT
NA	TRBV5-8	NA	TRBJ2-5	CASSLRGVEETQYF	TGTGCCAGCAGCTTGAGAGGGGTAGAAGAGACCCAGTACTTC
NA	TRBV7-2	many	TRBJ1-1	CASSFGVANTEAFF	TGTGCCAGCAGCTTTGGTGTAGCAAACACTGAAGCTTTCTTT
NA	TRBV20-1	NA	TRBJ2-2	CSATSGTNTGELFF	TGCAGTGCTACCTCGGGGACGAACACCGGGGAGCTGTTTTTT
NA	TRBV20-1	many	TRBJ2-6	CSARDTHSSGANVLTF	TGCAGTGCTAGGGACACCCATTCCTCTGGGGCCAACGTCCTGACTTTC
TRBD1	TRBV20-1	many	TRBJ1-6	CSARGGDSLNSPLHF	TGCAGTGCTAGAGGGGGGGACAGTCTTAATTCACCCCTCCACTTT
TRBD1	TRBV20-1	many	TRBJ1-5	CSAAGQQNQPQHF	TGCAGTGCTGCGGGACAGCAAAATCAGCCCCAGCATTTT
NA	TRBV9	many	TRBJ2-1	CASSPGTLDNEQFF	TGTGCCAGCAGCCCCGGGACACTAGACAATGAGCAGTTCTTC
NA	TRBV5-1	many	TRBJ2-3	CASRASSAEADTQYF	TGCGCCAGCAGGGCTTCTAGCGCAGAAGCAGATACGCAGTATTTT
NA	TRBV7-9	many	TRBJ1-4	CASSLAEGQEKLFF	TGTGCCAGCAGCTTGGCAGAGGGACAAGAAAAACTGTTTTTT
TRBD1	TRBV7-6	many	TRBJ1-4	CASSPGQYSNEKLFF	TGTGCCAGCAGCCCGGGACAGTATTCTAATGAAAAACTGTTTTTT
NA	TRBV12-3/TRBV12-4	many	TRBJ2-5	CASSFHGEETQYF	TGTGCCAGCAGTTTTCACGGGGAAGAGACCCAGTACTTC
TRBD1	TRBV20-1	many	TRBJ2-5	CSASPGQAGEETQYF	TGCAGTGCTAGCCCGGGACAGGCTGGAGAAGAGACCCAGTACTTC
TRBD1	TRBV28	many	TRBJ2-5	CASSSFQDRESEETQYF	TGTGCCAGCAGTTCTTTCCAGGACAGGGAGTCCGAAGAGACCCAGTACTTC
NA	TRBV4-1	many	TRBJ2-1	CASSQGPSGFWGGSDYYNEQFF	TGCGCCAGCAGCCAAGGTCCATCAGGGTTTTGGGGAGGTTCTGACTACTACAATGAGCAGTTCTTC
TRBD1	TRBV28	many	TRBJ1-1	CASSSWDRGSTEAFF	TGTGCCAGCAGTTCCTGGGACAGGGGGAGCACTGAAGCTTTCTTT
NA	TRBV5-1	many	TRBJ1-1	CASSFPNTEAFF	TGCGCCAGCAGCTTCCCGAACACTGAAGCTTTCTTT
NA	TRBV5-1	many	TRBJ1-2	CASSLGTHQYGYTF	TGCGCCAGCAGCTTGGGGACACATCAATATGGCTACACCTTC
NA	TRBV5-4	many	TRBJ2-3	CASSLRPKGVDTQYF	TGTGCCAGCAGCTTGCGACCAAAGGGGGTAGATACGCAGTATTTT
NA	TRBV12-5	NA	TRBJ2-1	CASAGIYNEQFF	TGTGCTAGTGCGGGGATATACAATGAGCAGTTCTTC
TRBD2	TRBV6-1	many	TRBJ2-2	CASRPGGANGELFF	TGTGCCAGCAGACCGGGGGGGGCTAACGGGGAGCTGTTTTTT
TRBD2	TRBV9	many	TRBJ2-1	CASSSRGDNEQFF	TGTGCCAGCAGCTCTCGGGGGGACAATGAGCAGTTCTTC
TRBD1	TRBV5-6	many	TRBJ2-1	CASSLGLRTGAYNEQFF	TGTGCCAGCAGCTTGGGCCTCCGGACAGGGGCCTACAATGAGCAGTTCTTC
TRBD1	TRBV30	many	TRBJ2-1	CAWSLLQGAFNEQFF	TGTGCCTGGAGTCTACTACAGGGGGCGTTCAATGAGCAGTTCTTC
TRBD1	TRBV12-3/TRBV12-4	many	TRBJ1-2	CASSLGQGSGYTF	TGTGCCAGCAGCCTTGGACAGGGCAGTGGCTACACCTTC
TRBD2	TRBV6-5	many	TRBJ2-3	CASSYVGLAGGSSDTQYF	TGTGCCAGCAGTTACGTAGGACTAGCGGGGGGAAGTTCAGATACGCAGTATTTT
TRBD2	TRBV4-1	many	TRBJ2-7	CASSQEIFGTSTYEQYF	TGCGCCAGCAGCCAAGAAATCTTCGGGACTAGCACCTACGAGCAGTACTTC
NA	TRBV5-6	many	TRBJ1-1	CASSLRDTEAFF	TGTGCCAGCAGCTTGAGAGACACTGAAGCTTTCTTT
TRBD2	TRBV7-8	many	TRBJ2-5	CASSSLAGPKTQYF	TGTGCCAGCAGCTCATTAGCGGGTCCGAAGACCCAGTACTTC
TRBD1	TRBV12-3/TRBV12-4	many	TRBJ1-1	CASSPRQGIMNTEAFF	TGTGCCAGCAGTCCTAGACAGGGAATCATGAACACTGAAGCTTTCTTT
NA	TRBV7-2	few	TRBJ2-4	CASSSQTPIGNIQYF	TGTGCCAGCAGCTCACAGACCCCCATCGGAAACATTCAGTACTTC
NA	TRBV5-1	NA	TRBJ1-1	CASSSHQGVETEAFF	TGCGCCAGCAGCTCTCACCAGGGAGTTGAGACTGAAGCTTTCTTT
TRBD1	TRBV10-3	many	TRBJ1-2	CAISGTGGITYGYTF	TGTGCCATCAGTGGGACAGGGGGTATAACTTATGGCTACACCTTC
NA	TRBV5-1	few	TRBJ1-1	CASSSDGNTEAFF	TGCGCCAGCAGCTCGGACGGGAACACTGAAGCTTTCTTT
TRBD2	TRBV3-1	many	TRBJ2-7	CASTRSGDSYEQYF	TGTGCCAGCACCCGTAGCGGGGACTCCTACGAGCAGTACTTC
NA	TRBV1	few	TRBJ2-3	CTSSHTGTSGGNSTDTQYF	TGCACCAGCAGCCATACCGGGACTAGCGGGGGGAATAGCACAGATACGCAGTATTTT
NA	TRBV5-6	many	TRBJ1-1	CASSLGSRHPFEAFF	TGTGCCAGCAGCTTGGGGTCCCGACATCCGTTTGAAGCTTTCTTT
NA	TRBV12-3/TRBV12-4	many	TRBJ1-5	CASNPGGGYIDQPQHF	TGTGCCAGCAACCCAGGTGGAGGGTATATCGACCAGCCCCAGCATTTT
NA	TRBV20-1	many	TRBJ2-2	CSASGGQDTGELFF	TGCAGTGCTAGCGGGGGGCAGGACACCGGGGAGCTGTTTTTT
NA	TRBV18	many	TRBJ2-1	CASSPLSYNEQFF	TGTGCCAGCTCACCACTGTCCTACAATGAGCAGTTCTTC
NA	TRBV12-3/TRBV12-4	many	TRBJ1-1	CASSWGRGEAFF	TGTGCCAGCAGTTGGGGCAGGGGTGAAGCTTTCTTT
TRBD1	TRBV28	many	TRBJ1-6	CASSLGTGFYNSPLHF	TGTGCCAGCAGTTTGGGGACAGGGTTCTATAATTCACCCCTCCACTTT
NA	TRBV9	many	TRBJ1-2	CASSVPLGQGGYTF	TGTGCCAGCAGCGTACCCTTGGGTCAGGGAGGCTACACCTTC
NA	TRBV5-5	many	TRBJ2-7	CASSLIGGPLYEQYF	TGTGCCAGCAGCTTGATTGGGGGCCCACTCTACGAGCAGTACTTC
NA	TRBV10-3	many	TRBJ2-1	CAISDDGTGYNEQFF	TGTGCCATCAGTGACGACGGGACGGGGTACAATGAGCAGTTCTTC
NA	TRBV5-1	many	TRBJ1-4	CASSFTSPNEKLFF	TGCGCCAGCAGCTTCACCAGCCCTAATGAAAAACTGTTTTTT
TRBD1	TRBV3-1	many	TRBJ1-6	CASSQRGTGGLDSPLHF	TGTGCCAGCAGCCAAAGGGGGACAGGGGGCTTGGATTCACCCCTCCACTTT
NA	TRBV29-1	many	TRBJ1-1	CSVVRGGNTEAFF	TGCAGCGTTGTTAGGGGGGGGAACACTGAAGCTTTCTTT
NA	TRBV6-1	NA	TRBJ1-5	CASKSGGGGNQPQHF	TGTGCCAGCAAATCCGGGGGCGGTGGCAATCAGCCCCAGCATTTT